Detailed here is one TCR beta chain. With 0 bases removed from V and 8 bases from J, the gap between germline ends came to 16 bases. Germline CDR1 LGHDT, CDR2 YNNKEL (reference sequence). The CDR3 length is 15 residues. Through Arm-PCR of CDR3 regions and iRepertoire HTBI primers, TCR beta libraries were built. TCRdb passed the multiplex PCR reads through MiXCR, listing each CDR3 protein once. The sample consists of 620,000 or so distinct CDR3 sequences, approximately 15% of them appearing once. This specimen belongs to a study of regulatory T cells in long-lasting Graves disease. Time point in this sample: newly diagnosed GD, antithyroid drugs for less than 3 months. After RNA was extracted from PBMCs, the TCR library was made from it. These same records also appear under a second study, on T cells in Graves' hyperthyroidism and ophthalmopathy.

V and J are TRBV3-1 and TRBJ1-1; weak D call: TRBD1 (5 bases). This sequence originates from a young woman with Graves disease. The sample was peripheral blood mononuclear cells (PBMCs), taken at new diagnosis, from a patient treated with antithyroid drugs. This chain's CDR3 is CASSQDLDSLSEAFF. The CDR3 DNA is TGTGCCAGCAGCCAAGATCTAGACAGCCTTTCCGAAGCTTTCTTT.